This T cell receptor beta chain was obtained from a study of CDR3 diversity in severe acne. TCRdb re-analysed the PCR reads in MiXCR, keeping a single row per CDR3 protein. Counted here are more than 85,000 distinct CDR3 sequences, about half occurring once; the ten biggest clones make up approximately 13%. Trimming pared 1 base from V and 3 bases from J, leaving 15 bases between. CDR1 and CDR2 (germline): KGHDR, SFDVKD. The CDR3 extends over 17 amino acids. This rearrangement joins TRBV24-1 to TRBJ1-5; D remains ambiguous. The sample taken for sequencing was blood. The receptor was derived from a male donor with acne. CDR3 DNA sequence: TGTGCCACCAGTGATTTATTCCGACGGAATAACAATCAGCCCCAGCATTTT. The encoded protein is CATSDLFRRNNNQPQHF.